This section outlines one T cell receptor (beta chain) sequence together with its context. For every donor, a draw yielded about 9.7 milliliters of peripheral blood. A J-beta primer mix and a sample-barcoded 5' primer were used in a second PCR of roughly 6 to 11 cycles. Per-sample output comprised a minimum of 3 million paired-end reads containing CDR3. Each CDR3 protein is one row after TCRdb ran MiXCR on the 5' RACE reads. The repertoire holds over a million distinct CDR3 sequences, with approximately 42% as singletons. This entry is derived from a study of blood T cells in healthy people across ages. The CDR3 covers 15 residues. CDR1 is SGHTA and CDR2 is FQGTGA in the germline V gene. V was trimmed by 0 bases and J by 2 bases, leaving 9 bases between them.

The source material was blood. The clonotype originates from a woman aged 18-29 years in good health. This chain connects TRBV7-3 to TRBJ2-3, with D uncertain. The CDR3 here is CASSLTGSLTDTQYF. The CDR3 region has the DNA TGTGCCAGCAGCTTAACGGGTAGCCTCACAGATACGCAGTATTTT. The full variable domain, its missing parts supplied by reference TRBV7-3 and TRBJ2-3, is GAGVSQTPSNKVTEKGKYVELRCDPISGHTALYWYRQSLGQGPEFLIYFQGTGAADDSGLPNDRFFAVRPEGSVSTLKIQRTERGDSAVYLCASSLTGSLTDTQYFGPGTRLTVL.